Presented here are 19 T cell receptor beta chains from one specimen sequenced in a study of glioma-infiltrating T cells after dendritic cell vaccination. Libraries were prepared by immunoSEQ multiplex PCR; TCRdb keeps only in-frame clonotypes and omits some of them. In the table there are roughly 85,000 clones, around 85% of which are singletons. Described time point: after dendritic cell vaccination, including at tumor progression/relapse. Sequencing was performed on blood, taken after dendritic cell vaccination. The receptors were sampled from a human donor with glioblastoma.

V usage is TRBV6-7 and J usage is TRBJ2-1, with 10 bases identical to TRBD2. TRBV6-7 is an open reading frame, and its role is uncertain. The CDR3 is 17 residues long. V lost 7 bases, J lost 1 base, and 10 bases stayed unmatched. The CDR3 DNA sequence: TGTGCCAGCATCCACCCTATACTAGCGGGATCCTACAATGAGCAGTTCTTC. Protein product: CASIHPILAGSYNEQFF.

This chain uses TRBV2 with TRBJ1-3, with D unclear. The CDR3 contains 15 residues. Trimming left V 3 bases short and J 3 bases short, with 12 bases between. Looked up from germline, CDR1 is SNHLY and CDR2 is FYNNEI. This CDR3 is CASSDPRGFGNTIYF. Here the CDR3 DNA reads TGTGCCAGCAGTGACCCCCGAGGGTTTGGAAACACCATATATTTT.

The chain is built from TRBV18 and TRBJ2-4, with D perhaps matching TRBD1 (5 bases). Germline CDR1 is KGHSH and CDR2 is LQKENI. The CDR3 spans 18 residues. V lost 1 base, J lost 1 base, and 17 bases lay in between. CDR3 amino acids: CASSPQGPRALAKNIQYF. The CDR3 DNA follows: TGTGCCAGCTCACCACAGGGGCCACGAGCCCTGGCCAAAAACATTCAGTACTTC.

This clone was seen a few times. The chain joins TRBV7-3 to TRBJ2-1; 12 positions agree with TRBD2. J lost 9 bases, V lost 5 bases, and 8 bases had no gene match. In germline, CDR1 is SGHTA, CDR2 FQGTGA. The CDR3 is 15 amino acids. DNA of the CDR3: TGTGCCAGCAGCCCTCTAGCGGGGGGGCAAGGTGAGCAGTTCTTC. It encodes CASSPLAGGQGEQFF.

The chain joins TRBV10-3 to TRBJ2-7, with TRBD1 matching 9 bases. V lost 4 bases to trimming and J lost 2 bases; unmatched junction nucleotides: 6. Germline V gives CDR1 ENHRY, CDR2 SYGVKD. The CDR3 is made up of 15 amino acids. The CDR3 protein is CAISGPDRGPYEQYF. The CDR3 nucleotides read TGTGCCATCAGTGGACCGGACAGGGGACCCTACGAGCAGTACTTC.

The rearrangement links TRBV5-1 to TRBJ2-1; a possible D gene is TRBD1 (6 bases). The CDR3 totals 15 residues. Germline V gene data show CDR1 as SGHRS and CDR2 as YFSETQ. V was clipped by 0 bases and J by 2 bases, with 9 bases between them. The CDR3 loop reads CASSLEGGAYNEQFF. The CDR3 nucleotides read TGCGCCAGCAGCTTGGAAGGGGGAGCCTACAATGAGCAGTTCTTC.

The chain uses TRBV4-2 and TRBJ2-7, with TRBD2 matching over 8 bases. V shed 2 bases and J 0 bases; nucleotides not matched to a gene: 9. The CDR3 runs 17 residues. CDR1 LGHNA and CDR2 YNFKEQ come from the germline V gene. CDR3 coding DNA: TGTGCCAGCAGCCAAAGTAGCCTAGCGGGTGCCTCCTACGAGCAGTACTTC. This gives the protein CASSQSSLAGASYEQYF.

J is TRBJ1-4 and V is TRBV11-2; 10 nucleotides agree with TRBD1. The CDR3 loop spans 16 amino acids. The V gene's germline CDR1 is SGHAT and CDR2 FQNNGV. With 5 bases clipped from V and 4 bases from J, the junction kept 7 bases outside the gene matches. The CDR3 DNA reads as TGTGCCAGCAGCCACGGACAGGGGGTCCGTAATGAAAAACTGTTTTTT. Translated, it gives CASSHGQGVRNEKLFF.

J is TRBJ1-1 and V is TRBV11-2; 12 nucleotides line up with TRBD1. This CDR3 region has 14 residues. CDR1 is SGHAT, CDR2 FQNNGV, per germline. After removal of 1 base from V and 10 bases from J, the junction contained 4 bases not matched to a gene. The CDR3 reads CASSLGWDRGPAFF. CDR3 in DNA: TGTGCCAGCAGCTTAGGATGGGACAGGGGGCCAGCTTTCTTT.

The rearrangement joins TRBV9 to TRBJ2-2, with D perhaps matching TRBD2 (5 bases). The CDR3 contains 15 residues. The germline CDR1 and CDR2 sequences are SGDLS and YYNGEE. Between the trimmed V and J ends, which lost 4 bases and 4 bases, there was a span of 14 bases. The CDR3 protein is CASSISRDATGELFF. Here the CDR3 DNA reads TGTGCCAGCAGCATATCCCGGGATGCCACCGGGGAGCTGTTTTTT.

This chain joins TRBV28 and TRBJ2-1; D tentatively reads TRBD1 or TRBD2 (10 bases each). The V and J ends lost 6 bases and 4 bases respectively, with 28 bases between them. CDR1 MDHEN and CDR2 SYDVKM come from the germline V gene. The CDR3 totals 19 residues. CDR3 sequence reads: CASRLRQGASGRTYNEQFF. CDR3 nucleotide sequence: TGTGCCAGCAGACTAAGACAGGGGGCTAGCGGGAGAACTTACAATGAGCAGTTCTTC.

The chain joins TRBV6-5 to TRBJ2-7; 12 bases are a match to TRBD2. V lost 2 bases, J lost 6 bases, and 5 bases stayed unmatched. Germline V gives CDR1 MNHEY, CDR2 SVGAGI. The length of the CDR3 is 15 residues. The CDR3 is CASSYRLAGVREQYF. CDR3 nucleotides: TGTGCCAGCAGTTACCGACTAGCGGGAGTGCGCGAGCAGTACTTC.

V usage is TRBV19 and J usage is TRBJ2-7, with 9 bases that match TRBD1. Germline V gives CDR1 LNHDA, CDR2 SQIVND (reference sequence). CDR3 length: 13 amino acids. The V and J ends lost 9 bases and 0 bases, in that order; junction bases with no gene match: 3. The CDR3 spells CARDRGDSYEQYF. The CDR3 DNA is TGTGCCAGAGACAGGGGGGACTCCTACGAGCAGTACTTC.

The chain combines TRBV7-8 with TRBJ2-7; 9 bases fit TRBD1. V trimming: 3 bases; J trimming: 2 bases; junction bases outside the gene matches: 5. This CDR3 is built from 15 residues. In germline, CDR1 is SGHVS, CDR2 FQNEAQ. CDR3 sequence reads: CASSFGTGPAYEQYF. The CDR3 DNA reads as TGTGCCAGCAGCTTCGGGACAGGGCCGGCCTACGAGCAGTACTTC.

The gene calls are TRBV4-1 and TRBJ1-6; tentative D call: TRBD1 (5 bases). The CDR3 spans 16 residues. The germline V and J ends were trimmed by 0 bases and 7 bases, with 13 bases remaining between them. Germline CDR1 MGHRA, CDR2 YSYEKL. CDR3 protein: CASSQEPGLGNSPLHF. The CDR3, as DNA: TGCGCCAGCAGCCAAGAACCAGGGTTGGGAAATTCACCCCTCCACTTT.

The chain has TRBV7-9 and TRBJ1-1; D possibly corresponds to TRBD1 (6 bases). The germline V gene encodes CDR1 SEHNR and CDR2 FQNEAQ (reference sequence). The CDR3 length is 15 residues. The germline V and J ends were trimmed by 1 base and 1 base, with 10 bases remaining between them. The CDR3 DNA is TGTGCCAGCAGCTTAGAAGGGGGAAGGAACACTGAAGCTTTCTTT. Residues: CASSLEGGRNTEAFF.

The V gene is TRBV2, the J gene TRBJ2-2; 7 positions agree with TRBD2. The germline gives CDR1 SNHLY, CDR2 FYNNEI. This CDR3 is 15 amino acids long. J gave up 7 bases and V 6 bases, and 11 bases lay outside the gene matches. CDR3 protein: CASSPPLRGDGELFF. The CDR3 DNA reads TGTGCCAGCAGCCCCCCGCTACGGGGGGACGGGGAGCTGTTTTTT.

This chain connects TRBV2 to TRBJ1-3; D may be TRBD1 (6 bases). Per germline, CDR1 SNHLY and CDR2 FYNNEI. The CDR3 spans 16 residues. V gave up 0 bases and J gave up 3 bases, with 12 bases separating them. The CDR3 DNA follows: TGTGCCAGCAGTGAAGCAGGGACACATCTTGGAAACACCATATATTTT. Encoded protein: CASSEAGTHLGNTIYF.

J is TRBJ2-1 and V is TRBV28; 8 bases map to TRBD1. V lost 5 bases, J lost 3 bases, and 6 bases stayed unmatched. The germline CDR1 and CDR2 sequences are MDHEN and SYDVKM. The CDR3 extends over 15 amino acids. The CDR3: CASSRTGLFYNEQFF. The CDR3 DNA sequence: TGTGCCAGCAGTCGGACAGGGTTATTCTACAATGAGCAGTTCTTC. The full variable domain, completed using reference TRBV28 and TRBJ2-1, is DVKVTQSSRYLVKRTGEKVFLECVQDMDHENMFWYRQDPGLGLRLIYFSYDVKMKEKGDIPEGYSVSREKKERFSLILESASTNQTSMYLCASSRTGLFYNEQFFGPGTRLTVL.